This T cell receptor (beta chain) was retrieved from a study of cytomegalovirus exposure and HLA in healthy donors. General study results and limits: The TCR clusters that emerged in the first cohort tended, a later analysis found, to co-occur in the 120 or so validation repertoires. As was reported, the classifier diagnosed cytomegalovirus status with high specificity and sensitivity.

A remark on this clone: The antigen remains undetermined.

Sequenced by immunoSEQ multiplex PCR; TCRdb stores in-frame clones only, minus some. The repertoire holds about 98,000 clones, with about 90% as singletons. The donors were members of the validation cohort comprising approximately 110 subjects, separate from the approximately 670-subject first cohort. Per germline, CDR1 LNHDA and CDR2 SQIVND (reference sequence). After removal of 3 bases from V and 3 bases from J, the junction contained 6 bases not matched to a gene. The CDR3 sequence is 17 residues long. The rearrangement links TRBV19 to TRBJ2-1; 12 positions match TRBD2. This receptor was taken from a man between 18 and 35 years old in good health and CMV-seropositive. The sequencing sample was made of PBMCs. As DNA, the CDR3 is TGTGCCAGTAGTATCCTAGGGACTAGCGGGTTCTACAATGAGCAGTTCTTC. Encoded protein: CASSILGTSGFYNEQFF.